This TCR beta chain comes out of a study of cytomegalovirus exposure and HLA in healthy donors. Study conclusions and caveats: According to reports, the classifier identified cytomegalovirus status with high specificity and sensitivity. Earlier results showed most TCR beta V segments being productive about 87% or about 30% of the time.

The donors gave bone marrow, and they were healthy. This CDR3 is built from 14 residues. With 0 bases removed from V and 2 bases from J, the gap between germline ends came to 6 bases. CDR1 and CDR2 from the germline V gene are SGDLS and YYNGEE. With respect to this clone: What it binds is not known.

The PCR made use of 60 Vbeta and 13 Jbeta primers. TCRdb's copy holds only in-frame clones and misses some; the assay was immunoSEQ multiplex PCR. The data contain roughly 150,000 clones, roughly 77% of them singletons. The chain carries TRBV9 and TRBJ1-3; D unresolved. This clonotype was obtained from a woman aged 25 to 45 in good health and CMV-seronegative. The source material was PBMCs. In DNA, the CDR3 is TGTGCCAGCAGCGTAGTTTCAACTGGAAACACCATATATTTT. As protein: CASSVVSTGNTIYF.